This T cell receptor beta chain was sequenced in a study of T cell responses to AZD1222 COVID-19 vaccine. Generated by immunoSEQ multiplex PCR, the TCRdb table keeps only in-frame clones and is missing some. The sample lists some 93,000 clones, around 89% occurring once. The ends were cut back, 1 base at V and 2 bases at J, with 5 bases in the middle. The CDR3 extends over 13 amino acids. Germline CDR1 and CDR2: LGHDT and YNNKEL (reference sequence). This sequence originates from an adult who received the AZD1222 COVID-19 vaccine. This material consisted of peripheral blood, taken 28 days after the second AZD1222 dose. The chain combines TRBV3-1 (or the pseudogene TRBV3-2) with TRBJ1-2; no definite D call. The CDR3 region is CASSQVMNYGYTF. For the CDR3, the DNA is TGTGCCAGCAGCCAAGTAATGAACTATGGCTACACCTTC.